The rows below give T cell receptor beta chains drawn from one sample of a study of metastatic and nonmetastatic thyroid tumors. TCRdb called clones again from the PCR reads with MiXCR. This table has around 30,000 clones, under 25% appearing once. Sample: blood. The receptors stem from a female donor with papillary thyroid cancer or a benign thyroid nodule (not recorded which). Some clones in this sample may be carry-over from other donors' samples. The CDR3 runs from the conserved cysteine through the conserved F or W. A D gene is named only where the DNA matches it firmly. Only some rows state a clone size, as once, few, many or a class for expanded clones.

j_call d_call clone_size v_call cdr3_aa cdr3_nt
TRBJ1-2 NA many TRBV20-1 CSASGQSSYGYTF TGCAGTGCTAGCGGACAGTCTTCTTATGGCTACACCTTC
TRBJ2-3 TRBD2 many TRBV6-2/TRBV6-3 CASSYSGLAGTSTDTQYF TGTGCCAGCAGTTACTCGGGACTAGCGGGAACTAGCACAGATACGCAGTATTTT
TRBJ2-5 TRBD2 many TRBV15 CATSRTGEGETQYF TGTGCCACCAGCAGAACCGGGGAGGGGGAGACCCAGTACTTC
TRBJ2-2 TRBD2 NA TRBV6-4 CASSGTSVNTGELFF TGTGCCAGCAGTGGGACTAGCGTTAACACCGGGGAGCTGTTTTTT
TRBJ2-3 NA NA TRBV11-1 CASIPSRGRPIDTQYF TGTGCCAGCATCCCATCTCGGGGTAGGCCCATAGATACGCAGTATTTT
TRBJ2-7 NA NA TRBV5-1 CASSPLGRTYEQYF TGCGCCAGCAGCCCCCTGGGACGTACCTACGAGCAGTACTTC
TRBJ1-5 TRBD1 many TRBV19 CASSYGTGYNQPQHF TGTGCCAGTAGTTACGGGACAGGGTACAATCAGCCCCAGCATTTT
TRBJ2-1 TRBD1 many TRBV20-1 CSAPRQGGNEQFF TGCAGTGCTCCCCGACAGGGTGGGAATGAGCAGTTCTTC
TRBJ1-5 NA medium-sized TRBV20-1 CSARDYVEGNQPQHF TGCAGTGCTAGAGATTACGTTGAGGGAAATCAGCCCCAGCATTTT
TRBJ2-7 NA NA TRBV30 CAWGRSYEQYF TGTGCCTGGGGACGGAGCTACGAGCAGTACTTC
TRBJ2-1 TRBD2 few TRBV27 CAVSTLAGVNEQFF TGTGCCGTCAGTACACTAGCGGGAGTCAATGAGCAGTTCTTC
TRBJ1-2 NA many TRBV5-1 CASSSRDSNGYTF TGCGCCAGCAGCTCCCGGGACTCCAATGGCTACACCTTC
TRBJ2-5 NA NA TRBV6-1 CASSAGDLWGTQYF TGTGCCAGCAGTGCCGGGGATCTATGGGGGACCCAGTACTTC
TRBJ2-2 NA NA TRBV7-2 CASSPGGRTGELFF TGTGCCAGCAGTCCCGGGGGGCGGACCGGGGAGCTGTTTTTT
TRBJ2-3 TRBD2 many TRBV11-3 CASSVGPAGVTDTQYF TGTGCCAGCAGCGTAGGGCCAGCGGGAGTCACAGATACGCAGTATTTT
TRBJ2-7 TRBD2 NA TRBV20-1 CSAPSSSGYEQYF TGCAGTGCTCCCTCATCTAGCGGCTACGAGCAGTACTTC
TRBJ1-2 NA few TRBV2 CASSYRGGYTF TGTGCCAGCAGTTATCGGGGTGGCTACACCTTC
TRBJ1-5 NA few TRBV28 CASSPRSIEDQPQHF TGTGCCAGCAGTCCCAGGTCGATAGAGGATCAGCCCCAGCATTTT
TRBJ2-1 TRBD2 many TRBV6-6 CASSSTRTSGRTGLYNEQFF TGTGCCAGCAGTTCAACCCGGACTAGCGGGAGGACGGGACTCTACAATGAGCAGTTCTTC
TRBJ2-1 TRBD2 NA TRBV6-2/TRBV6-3 CASRFTLGTSGSLNEQFF TGTGCCAGCAGATTTACGCTGGGGACTAGCGGGAGTTTGAATGAGCAGTTCTTC
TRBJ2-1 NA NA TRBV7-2 CASSLGSLRFF TGTGCCAGCAGCTTAGGTAGTTTACGGTTCTTC
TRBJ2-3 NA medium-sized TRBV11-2 CASSIRLSKRTDTQYF TGTGCCAGCAGCATTCGACTCTCTAAGCGGACAGATACGCAGTATTTT
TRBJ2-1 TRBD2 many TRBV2 CASSELGLAGGPYNEQFF TGTGCCAGCAGTGAACTCGGACTAGCGGGAGGTCCGTACAATGAGCAGTTCTTC
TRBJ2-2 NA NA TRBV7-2 CASSLAGGTGELFF TGTGCCAGCAGCTTAGCGGGGGGCACCGGGGAGCTGTTTTTT
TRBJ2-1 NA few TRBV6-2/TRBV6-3 CASSYASGDYYEQFF TGTGCCAGCAGTTACGCCAGCGGTGACTACTATGAGCAGTTCTTC
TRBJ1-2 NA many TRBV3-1 CASSPREGRIYGYTF TGTGCCAGCAGCCCCCGAGAGGGGCGCATCTATGGCTACACCTTC
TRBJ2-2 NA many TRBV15 CATSRDRGSGELFF TGTGCCACCAGCAGAGATAGGGGGTCCGGGGAGCTGTTTTTT
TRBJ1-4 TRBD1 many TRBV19 CASRTGDEKLFF TGTGCCAGTAGAACAGGGGATGAAAAACTGTTTTTT
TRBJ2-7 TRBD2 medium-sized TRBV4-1 CASSQDQASGRYEQYF TGCGCCAGCAGCCAAGATCAAGCTAGCGGGAGGTACGAGCAGTACTTC
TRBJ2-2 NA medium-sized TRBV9 CASSHSTGELFF TGTGCCAGCAGTCACAGCACCGGGGAGCTGTTTTTT
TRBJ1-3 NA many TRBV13 CASSRKRYRVGNTIYF TGTGCCAGCAGCCGAAAGAGATACAGGGTGGGAAACACCATATATTTT
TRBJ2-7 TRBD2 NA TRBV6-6 CASSYSWTSGSSSEQYF TGTGCCAGCAGTTACTCCTGGACTAGCGGGAGCTCTAGTGAGCAGTACTTC
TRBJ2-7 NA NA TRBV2 CASTRERGDEQYF TGTGCCAGCACTCGGGAGCGTGGCGACGAGCAGTACTTC
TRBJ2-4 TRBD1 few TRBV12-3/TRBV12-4 CASSPRTGGFENIQYF TGTGCCAGCAGTCCCCGGACAGGGGGCTTTGAAAACATTCAGTACTTC
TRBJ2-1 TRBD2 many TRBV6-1 CASRASGRTDEQFF TGTGCCAGCAGAGCTAGCGGGAGGACTGATGAGCAGTTCTTC
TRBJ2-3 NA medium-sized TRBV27 CASSSNRFISKAHTQYF TGTGCCAGCAGTTCCAACCGGTTTATCTCGAAGGCTCATACGCAGTATTTT
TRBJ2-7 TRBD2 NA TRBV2 CGRIRTTSSFEQYF TGTGGCAGGATTCGTACGACTAGCTCCTTCGAGCAGTACTTC
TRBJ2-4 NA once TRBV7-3 CASRPQSGAKTIQYF TGTGCCAGCAGACCTCAGAGTGGAGCCAAAACCATTCAGTACTTC
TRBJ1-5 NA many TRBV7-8 CASTIDRGAFQPQHF TGTGCCAGCACCATAGACCGGGGGGCATTTCAGCCCCAGCATTTT
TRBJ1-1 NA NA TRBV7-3 CASSLTGHPNTEAFF TGTGCCAGCAGCTTAACCGGACACCCGAACACTGAAGCTTTCTTT
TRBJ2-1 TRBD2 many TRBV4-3 CASSQSSGTAPLRDEQFF TGCGCCAGCAGCCAATCTAGCGGGACAGCACCCCTACGCGATGAGCAGTTCTTC
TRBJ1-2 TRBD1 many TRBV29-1 CSGLQGDYGYTF TGCAGCGGTCTACAGGGGGACTATGGCTACACCTTC
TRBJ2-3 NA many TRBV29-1 CSVESRQGLSTDTQYF TGCAGCGTTGAAAGCCGGCAGGGCTTAAGCACAGATACGCAGTATTTT
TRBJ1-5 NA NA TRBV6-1 CASSQDGRTRFQHF TGTGCCAGCTCCCAAGACGGTCGGACCCGCTTCCAGCATTTT
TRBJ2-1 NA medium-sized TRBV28 CASSAPGEGFF TGTGCCAGCAGTGCGCCGGGAGAAGGGTTCTTC